Listed here are 9 T cell receptor beta chains from one sample, sequenced in a study of radiotherapy plus CTLA-4 blockade in lung cancer. This table comes from immunoSEQ multiplex PCR, and its TCRdb copy is limited to in-frame clones, with some not included. The sample holds about 88,000 clones, about three quarters seen once. The sample here was peripheral blood, taken from a patient treated with radiotherapy plus ipilimumab. The receptors stem from a human donor with non-small cell lung cancer that progressed on radiotherapy plus ipilimumab.

This clone was seen just once. This chain joins TRBV7-2 and TRBJ2-1; no firm D call. Trimming stripped 3 bases from V and 5 bases from J, with 8 bases between. Germline lookup yields CDR1 SGHTA and CDR2 FQGNSA. The CDR3 contains 13 residues. CDR3 in amino acids: CASSFYQDNEQFF. CDR3 in DNA: TGTGCCAGCAGCTTTTACCAGGACAATGAGCAGTTCTTC.

The rearrangement uses TRBV4-1 and TRBJ1-4, with no clear D. From germline, CDR1 is MGHRA and CDR2 YSYEKL. V lost 0 bases, J lost 11 bases, and 7 bases lay in between. The CDR3 loop spans 12 amino acids. CDR3: CASSQDPRKLFF. The CDR3 nucleotides read TGCGCCAGCAGCCAAGATCCCCGGAAACTGTTTTTT.

The V gene is TRBV27, the J gene TRBJ2-7, with D hard to call. V lost 3 bases, J lost 7 bases, and 16 bases lay in between. In germline, CDR1 is MNHEY, CDR2 SMNVEV (reference sequence). This CDR3 is built from 14 residues. The CDR3: CASSLDRSLVEQYF. The CDR3 DNA sequence: TGTGCCAGCAGTTTGGACCGGTCTTTGGTAGAGCAGTACTTC.

This clone has a count of ten or more. The chain has TRBV29-1 and TRBJ2-1; TRBD1 might be the D (5 bases). The CDR3 is 15 amino acids. The germline gives CDR1 SQVTM, CDR2 ANQGSEA. Deletions cut 7 bases from V and 5 bases from J, with 21 bases between. The CDR3 DNA reads as TGCAGCGAGTTCAGGGCAGTGACTGGCCACAATGAGCAGTTCTTC. Its protein is CSEFRAVTGHNEQFF.

The rearrangement links TRBV6-1 to TRBJ1-1; a possible D gene is TRBD1 (5 bases). Trimming took 2 bases from V and 6 from J, leaving 10 bases between them. CDR1 and CDR2 from the germline V gene are MNHNS and SASEGT. CDR3 length: 13 amino acids. The CDR3 bases are TGTGCCAGCAGTGAACCCGGGGCGCCTGAAGCTTTCTTT. The encoded protein is CASSEPGAPEAFF.

The V and J genes are TRBV13 and TRBJ2-7, with 7 nucleotides matching TRBD1. Per germline, CDR1 PRHDT and CDR2 FYEKMQ (reference sequence). V gave up 4 bases and J gave up 5 bases; unmatched junction bases: 14. The CDR3 covers 16 residues. The CDR3 coding sequence is TGTGCCAGCAGCTCACGTTCGGGACAGCTAGTCCACGAGCAGTACTTC. Amino acids: CASSSRSGQLVHEQYF. The full variable domain, in which reference TRBV13 and TRBJ2-7 provide the parts outside the CDR3, is AAGVIQSPRHLIKEKRETATLKCYPIPRHDTVYWYQQGPGQDPQFLISFYEKMQSDKGSIPDRFSAQQFSDYHSELNMSSLELGDSALYFCASSSRSGQLVHEQYFGPGTRLTVT.

The genes are TRBV28 and TRBJ1-5; D is unresolved. In germline, CDR1 is MDHEN, CDR2 SYDVKM. The CDR3 sequence is 11 residues long. V lost 7 bases, J lost 8 bases, and 9 bases lay in between. The CDR3 DNA follows: TGTGCCAGCACCCGCCGAGAGCCCCAGCATTTT. This encodes CASTRREPQHF.

This chain's CDR3 is CSGGQQNTEAFF. The CDR3, as DNA: TGCAGCGGGGGACAGCAGAACACTGAAGCTTTCTTT. The chain uses TRBV29-1 and TRBJ1-1, with 7 bases matching TRBD1. Germline CDR1 SQVTM, CDR2 ANQGSEA. The CDR3 is 12 residues long. With 7 bases clipped from V and 1 base from J, the junction kept 3 bases outside the gene matches.

The chain combines TRBV5-1 with TRBJ1-2; D call uncertain. Germline V CDR1 and CDR2: SGHRS, YFSETQ. Between the trimmed V and J ends, which lost 0 bases and 8 bases, there was a span of 8 bases. The CDR3 covers 12 residues. The CDR3 loop is CASSLGQEGYTF. For the CDR3, the DNA is TGCGCCAGCAGCTTGGGACAAGAAGGCTACACCTTC.